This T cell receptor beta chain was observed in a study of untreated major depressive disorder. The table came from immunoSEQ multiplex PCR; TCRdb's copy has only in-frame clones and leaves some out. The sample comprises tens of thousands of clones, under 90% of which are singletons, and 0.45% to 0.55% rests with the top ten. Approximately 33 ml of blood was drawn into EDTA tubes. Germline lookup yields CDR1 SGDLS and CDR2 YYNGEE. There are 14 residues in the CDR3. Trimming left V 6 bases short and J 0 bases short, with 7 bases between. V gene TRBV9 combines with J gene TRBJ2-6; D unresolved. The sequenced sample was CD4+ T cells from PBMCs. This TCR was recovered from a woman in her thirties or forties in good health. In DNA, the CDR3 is TGTGCCAGCACATTGGCCTCTGGGGCCAACGTCCTGACTTTC. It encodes CASTLASGANVLTF.